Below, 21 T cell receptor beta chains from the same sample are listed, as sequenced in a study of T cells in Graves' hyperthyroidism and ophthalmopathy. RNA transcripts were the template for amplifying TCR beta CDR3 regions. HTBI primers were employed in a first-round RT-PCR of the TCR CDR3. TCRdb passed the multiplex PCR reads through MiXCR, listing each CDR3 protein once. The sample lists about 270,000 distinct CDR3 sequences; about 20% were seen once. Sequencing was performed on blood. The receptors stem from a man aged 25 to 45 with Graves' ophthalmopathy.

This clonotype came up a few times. In nucleotides, the CDR3 is TGTGCCAGCAGTCCTTCTAATGAAAAACTGTTTTTT. Amino acids: CASSPSNEKLFF. V usage is TRBV12-3 or TRBV12-4 and J usage is TRBJ1-4; D is ambiguous. The CDR3 loop spans 12 amino acids. Trimming pared 5 bases from V and 3 bases from J, leaving 4 bases between.

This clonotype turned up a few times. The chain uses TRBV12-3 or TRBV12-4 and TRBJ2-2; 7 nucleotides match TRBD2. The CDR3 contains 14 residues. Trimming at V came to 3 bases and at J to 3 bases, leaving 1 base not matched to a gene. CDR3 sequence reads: CASSLGGDTGELFF. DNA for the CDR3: TGTGCCAGCAGTTTGGGAGGGGACACCGGGGAGCTGTTTTTT.

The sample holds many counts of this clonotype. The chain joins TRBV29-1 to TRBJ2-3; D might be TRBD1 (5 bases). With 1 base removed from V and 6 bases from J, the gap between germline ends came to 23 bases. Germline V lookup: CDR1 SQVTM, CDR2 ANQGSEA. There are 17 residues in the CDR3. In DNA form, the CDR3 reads TGCAGCGTTGAAGTTTTCCCAGGACAAGGGCCCCTGGATACGCAGTATTTT. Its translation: CSVEVFPGQGPLDTQYF.

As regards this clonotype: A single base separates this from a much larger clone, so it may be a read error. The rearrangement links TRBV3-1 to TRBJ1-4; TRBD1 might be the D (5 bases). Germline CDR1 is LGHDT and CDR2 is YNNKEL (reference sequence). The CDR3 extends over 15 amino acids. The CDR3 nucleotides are TGTGCCCGCAGCCAAGGCGGGGCGATTAATGAAAAACTGTTTTTT. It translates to CARSQGGAINEKLFF. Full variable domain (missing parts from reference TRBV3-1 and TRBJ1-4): DTAVSQTPKYLVTQMGNDKSIKCEQNLGHDTMYWYKQDSKKFLKIMFSYNNKELIINETVPNRFSPKSPDKAHLNLHINSLELGDSAVYFCARSQGGAINEKLFFGSGTQLSVL.

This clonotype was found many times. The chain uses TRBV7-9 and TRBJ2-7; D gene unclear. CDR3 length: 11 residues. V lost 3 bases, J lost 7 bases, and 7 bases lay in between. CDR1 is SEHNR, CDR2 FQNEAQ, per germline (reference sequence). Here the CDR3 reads CASSFDGEQYF. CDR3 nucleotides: TGTGCCAGCAGCTTTGACGGGGAGCAGTACTTC.

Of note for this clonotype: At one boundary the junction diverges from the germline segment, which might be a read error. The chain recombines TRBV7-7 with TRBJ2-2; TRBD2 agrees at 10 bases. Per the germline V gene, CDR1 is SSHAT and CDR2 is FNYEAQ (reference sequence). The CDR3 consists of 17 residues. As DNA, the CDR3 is TGTGCTAGCAGCCCCGGGGCTAGCGGGAGTGGCACCGGGGAGCTGTTTTTT. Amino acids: CASSPGASGSGTGELFF.

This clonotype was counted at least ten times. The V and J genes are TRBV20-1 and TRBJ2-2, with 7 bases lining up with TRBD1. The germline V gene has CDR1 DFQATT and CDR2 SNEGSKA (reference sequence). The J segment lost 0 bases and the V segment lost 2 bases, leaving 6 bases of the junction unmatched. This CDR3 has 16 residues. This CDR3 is CSARPSGTANTGELFF. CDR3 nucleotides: TGCAGTGCTAGACCATCCGGGACAGCGAACACCGGGGAGCTGTTTTTT.

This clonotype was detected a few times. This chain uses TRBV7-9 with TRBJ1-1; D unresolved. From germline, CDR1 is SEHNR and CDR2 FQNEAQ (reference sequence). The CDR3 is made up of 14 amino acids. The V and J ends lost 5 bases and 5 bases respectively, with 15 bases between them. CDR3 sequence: CASSAGLIGTEAFF. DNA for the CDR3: TGTGCCAGCAGCGCCGGCCTTATAGGGACTGAAGCTTTCTTT.

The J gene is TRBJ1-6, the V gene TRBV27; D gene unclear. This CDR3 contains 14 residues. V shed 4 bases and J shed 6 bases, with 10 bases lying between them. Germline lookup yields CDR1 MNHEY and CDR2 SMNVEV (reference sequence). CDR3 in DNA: TGTGCCAGCAGTTCCCCCCTGGCTAATTCACCCCTCCACTTT. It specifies CASSSPLANSPLHF.

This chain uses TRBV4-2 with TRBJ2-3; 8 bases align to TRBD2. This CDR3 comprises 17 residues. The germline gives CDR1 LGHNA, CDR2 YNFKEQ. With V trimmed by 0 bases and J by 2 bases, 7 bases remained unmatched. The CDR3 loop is CASSQDNGSGITDTQYF. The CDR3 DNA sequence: TGTGCCAGCAGCCAAGATAACGGTAGCGGGATCACAGATACGCAGTATTTT.

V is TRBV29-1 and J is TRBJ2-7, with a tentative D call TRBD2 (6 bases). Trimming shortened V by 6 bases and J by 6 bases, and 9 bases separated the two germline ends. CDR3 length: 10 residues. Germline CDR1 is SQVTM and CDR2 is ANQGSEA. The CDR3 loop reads CSVGDSEQYF. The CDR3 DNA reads TGCAGCGTGGGGGACTCCGAGCAGTACTTC.

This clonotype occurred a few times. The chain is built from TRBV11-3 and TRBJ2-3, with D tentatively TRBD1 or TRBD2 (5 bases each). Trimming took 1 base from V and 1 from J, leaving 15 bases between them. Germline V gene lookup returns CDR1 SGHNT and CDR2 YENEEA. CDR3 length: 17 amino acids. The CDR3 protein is CASSLAGPLGGTDTQYF. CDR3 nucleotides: TGTGCCAGCAGCTTAGCGGGACCACTCGGGGGCACAGATACGCAGTATTTT. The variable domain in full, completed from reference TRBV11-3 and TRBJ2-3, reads EAGVVQSPRYKIIEKKQPVAFWCNPISGHNTLYWYLQNLGQGPELLIRYENEEAVDDSQLPKDRFSAERLKGVDSTLKIQPAELGDSAVYLCASSLAGPLGGTDTQYFGPGTRLTVL.

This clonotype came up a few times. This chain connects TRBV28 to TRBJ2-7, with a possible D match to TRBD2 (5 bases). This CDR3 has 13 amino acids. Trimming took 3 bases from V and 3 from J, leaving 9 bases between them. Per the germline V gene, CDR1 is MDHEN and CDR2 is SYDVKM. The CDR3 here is CASSFGVNYEQYF. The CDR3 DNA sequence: TGTGCCAGCAGTTTCGGGGTCAACTACGAGCAGTACTTC.

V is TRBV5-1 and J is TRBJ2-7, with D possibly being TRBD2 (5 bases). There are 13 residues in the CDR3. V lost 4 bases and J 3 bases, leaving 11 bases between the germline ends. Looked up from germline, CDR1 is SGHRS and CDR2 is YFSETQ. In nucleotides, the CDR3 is TGCGCCAGCAGCACCGGACTCGACTACGAGCAGTACTTC. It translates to CASSTGLDYEQYF.

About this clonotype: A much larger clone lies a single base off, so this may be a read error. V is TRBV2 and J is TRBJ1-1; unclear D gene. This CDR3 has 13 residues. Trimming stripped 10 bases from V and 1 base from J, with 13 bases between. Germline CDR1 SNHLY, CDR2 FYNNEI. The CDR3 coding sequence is TGTGCCACCGGACTTATAACGAACACTGAAGCTTTCTTT. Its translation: CATGLITNTEAFF.

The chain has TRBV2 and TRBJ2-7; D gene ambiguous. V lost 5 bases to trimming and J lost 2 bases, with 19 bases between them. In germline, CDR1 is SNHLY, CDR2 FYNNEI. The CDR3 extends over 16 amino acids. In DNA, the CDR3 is TGTGCCAGCAGTCCTGAGGACGGAACCACGACCTACGAGCAGTACTTC. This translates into CASSPEDGTTTYEQYF.

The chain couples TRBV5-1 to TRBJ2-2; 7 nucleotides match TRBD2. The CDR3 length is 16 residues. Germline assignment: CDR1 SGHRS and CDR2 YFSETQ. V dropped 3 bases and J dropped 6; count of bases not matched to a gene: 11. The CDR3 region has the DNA TGCGCCAGCAGCTCACGGGAGGCCCGGATACCCGGGGAGCTGTTTTTT. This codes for CASSSREARIPGELFF.

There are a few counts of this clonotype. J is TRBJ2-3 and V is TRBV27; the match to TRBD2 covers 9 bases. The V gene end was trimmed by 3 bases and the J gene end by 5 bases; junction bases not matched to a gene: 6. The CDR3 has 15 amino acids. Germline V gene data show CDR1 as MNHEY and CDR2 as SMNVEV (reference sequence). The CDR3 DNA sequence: TGTGCCAGCAGTTTCATAGCGGGAGTAAGAGATACGCAGTATTTT. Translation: CASSFIAGVRDTQYF.

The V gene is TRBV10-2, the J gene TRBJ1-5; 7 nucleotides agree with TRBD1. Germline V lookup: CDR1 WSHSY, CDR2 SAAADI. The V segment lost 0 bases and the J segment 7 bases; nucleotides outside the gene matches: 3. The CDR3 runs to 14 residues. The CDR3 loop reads CASSESDREQPQHF. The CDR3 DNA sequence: TGCGCCAGCAGTGAGTCCGACAGGGAGCAGCCCCAGCATTTT.

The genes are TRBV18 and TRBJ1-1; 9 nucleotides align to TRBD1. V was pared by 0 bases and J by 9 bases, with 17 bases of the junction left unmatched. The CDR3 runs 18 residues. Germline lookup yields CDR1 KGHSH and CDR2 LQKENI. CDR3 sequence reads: CASSPPEVGNRGHSKAFF. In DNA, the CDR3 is TGTGCCAGCTCACCACCGGAGGTGGGGAACAGGGGGCATTCAAAAGCTTTCTTT. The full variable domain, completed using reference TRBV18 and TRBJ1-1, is NAGVMQNPRHLVRRRGQEARLRCSPMKGHSHVYWYRQLPEEGLKFMVYLQKENIIDESGMPKERFSAEFPKEGPSILRIQQVVRGDSAAYFCASSPPEVGNRGHSKAFFGQGTRLTVV.

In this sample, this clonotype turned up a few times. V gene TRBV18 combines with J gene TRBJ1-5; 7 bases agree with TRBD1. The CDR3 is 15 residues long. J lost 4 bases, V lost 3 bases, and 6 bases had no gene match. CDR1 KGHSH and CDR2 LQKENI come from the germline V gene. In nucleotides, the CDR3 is TGTGCCAGCTCACCGACGACAGGGTGGAATCAGCCCCAGCATTTT. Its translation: CASSPTTGWNQPQHF.